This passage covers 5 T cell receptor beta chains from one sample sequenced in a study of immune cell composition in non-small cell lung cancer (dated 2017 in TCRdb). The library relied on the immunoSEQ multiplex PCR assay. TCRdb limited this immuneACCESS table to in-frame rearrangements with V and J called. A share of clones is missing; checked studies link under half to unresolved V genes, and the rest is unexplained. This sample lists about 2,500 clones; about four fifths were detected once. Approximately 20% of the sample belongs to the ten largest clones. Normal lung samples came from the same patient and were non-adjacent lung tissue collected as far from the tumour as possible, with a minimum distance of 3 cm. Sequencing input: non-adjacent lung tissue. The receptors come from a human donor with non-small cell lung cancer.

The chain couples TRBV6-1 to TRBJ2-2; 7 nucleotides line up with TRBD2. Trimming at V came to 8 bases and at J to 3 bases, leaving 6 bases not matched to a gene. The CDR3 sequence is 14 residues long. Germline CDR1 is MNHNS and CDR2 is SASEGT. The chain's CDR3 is CASRLAAYTGELFF. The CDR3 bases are TGTGCCAGCCGACTAGCAGCGTACACCGGGGAGCTGTTTTTT.

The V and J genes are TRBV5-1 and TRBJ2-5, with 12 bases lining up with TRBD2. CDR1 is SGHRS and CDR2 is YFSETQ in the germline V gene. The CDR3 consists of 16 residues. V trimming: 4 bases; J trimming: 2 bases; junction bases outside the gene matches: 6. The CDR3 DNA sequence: TGCGCCAGCAGCGCGATGCTAGCGGGGGGGCAAGAGACCCAGTACTTC. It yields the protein CASSAMLAGGQETQYF.

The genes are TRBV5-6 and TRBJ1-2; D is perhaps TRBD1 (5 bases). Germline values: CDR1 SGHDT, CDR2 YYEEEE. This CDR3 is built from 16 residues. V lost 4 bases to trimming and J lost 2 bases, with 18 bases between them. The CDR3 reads CASSAQGTTYNYGYTF. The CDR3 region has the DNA TGTGCCAGCAGCGCTCAGGGCACAACCTACAACTATGGCTACACCTTC.

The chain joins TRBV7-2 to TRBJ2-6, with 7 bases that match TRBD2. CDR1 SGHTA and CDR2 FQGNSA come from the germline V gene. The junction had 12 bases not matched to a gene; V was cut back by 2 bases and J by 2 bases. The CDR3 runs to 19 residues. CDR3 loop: CASSLNALAPAPGANVLTF. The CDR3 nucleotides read TGTGCCAGCAGCTTAAACGCACTAGCGCCCGCCCCTGGGGCCAACGTCCTGACTTTC. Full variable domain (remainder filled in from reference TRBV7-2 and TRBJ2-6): GAGVSQSPSNKVTEKGKDVELRCDPISGHTALYWYRQSLGQGLEFLIYFQGNSAPDKSGLPSDRFSAERTGGSVSTLTIQRTQQEDSAVYLCASSLNALAPAPGANVLTFGAGSRLTVL.

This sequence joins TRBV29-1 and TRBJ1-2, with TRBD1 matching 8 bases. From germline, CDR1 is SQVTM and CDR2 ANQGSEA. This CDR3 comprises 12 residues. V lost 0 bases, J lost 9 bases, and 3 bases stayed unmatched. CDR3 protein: CSVEERQGSYTF. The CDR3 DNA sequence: TGCAGCGTTGAAGAACGACAGGGGAGCTACACCTTC.